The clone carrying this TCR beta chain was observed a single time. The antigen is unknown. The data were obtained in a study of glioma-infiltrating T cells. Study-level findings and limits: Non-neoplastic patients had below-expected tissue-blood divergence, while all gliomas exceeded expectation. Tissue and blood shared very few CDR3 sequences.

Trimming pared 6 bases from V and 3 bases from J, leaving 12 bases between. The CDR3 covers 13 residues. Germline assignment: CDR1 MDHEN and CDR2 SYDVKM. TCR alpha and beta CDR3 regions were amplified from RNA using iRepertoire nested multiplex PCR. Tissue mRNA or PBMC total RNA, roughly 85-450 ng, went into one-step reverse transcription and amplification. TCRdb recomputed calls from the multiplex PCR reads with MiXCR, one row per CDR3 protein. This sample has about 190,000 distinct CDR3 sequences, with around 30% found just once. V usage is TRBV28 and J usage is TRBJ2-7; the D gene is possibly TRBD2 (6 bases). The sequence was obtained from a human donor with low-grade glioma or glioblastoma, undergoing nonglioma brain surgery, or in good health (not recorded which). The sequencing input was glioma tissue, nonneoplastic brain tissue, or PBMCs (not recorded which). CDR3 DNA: TGTGCCAGCAGCCGGACTAATAGCTACGAGCAGTACTTC. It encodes CASSRTNSYEQYF.